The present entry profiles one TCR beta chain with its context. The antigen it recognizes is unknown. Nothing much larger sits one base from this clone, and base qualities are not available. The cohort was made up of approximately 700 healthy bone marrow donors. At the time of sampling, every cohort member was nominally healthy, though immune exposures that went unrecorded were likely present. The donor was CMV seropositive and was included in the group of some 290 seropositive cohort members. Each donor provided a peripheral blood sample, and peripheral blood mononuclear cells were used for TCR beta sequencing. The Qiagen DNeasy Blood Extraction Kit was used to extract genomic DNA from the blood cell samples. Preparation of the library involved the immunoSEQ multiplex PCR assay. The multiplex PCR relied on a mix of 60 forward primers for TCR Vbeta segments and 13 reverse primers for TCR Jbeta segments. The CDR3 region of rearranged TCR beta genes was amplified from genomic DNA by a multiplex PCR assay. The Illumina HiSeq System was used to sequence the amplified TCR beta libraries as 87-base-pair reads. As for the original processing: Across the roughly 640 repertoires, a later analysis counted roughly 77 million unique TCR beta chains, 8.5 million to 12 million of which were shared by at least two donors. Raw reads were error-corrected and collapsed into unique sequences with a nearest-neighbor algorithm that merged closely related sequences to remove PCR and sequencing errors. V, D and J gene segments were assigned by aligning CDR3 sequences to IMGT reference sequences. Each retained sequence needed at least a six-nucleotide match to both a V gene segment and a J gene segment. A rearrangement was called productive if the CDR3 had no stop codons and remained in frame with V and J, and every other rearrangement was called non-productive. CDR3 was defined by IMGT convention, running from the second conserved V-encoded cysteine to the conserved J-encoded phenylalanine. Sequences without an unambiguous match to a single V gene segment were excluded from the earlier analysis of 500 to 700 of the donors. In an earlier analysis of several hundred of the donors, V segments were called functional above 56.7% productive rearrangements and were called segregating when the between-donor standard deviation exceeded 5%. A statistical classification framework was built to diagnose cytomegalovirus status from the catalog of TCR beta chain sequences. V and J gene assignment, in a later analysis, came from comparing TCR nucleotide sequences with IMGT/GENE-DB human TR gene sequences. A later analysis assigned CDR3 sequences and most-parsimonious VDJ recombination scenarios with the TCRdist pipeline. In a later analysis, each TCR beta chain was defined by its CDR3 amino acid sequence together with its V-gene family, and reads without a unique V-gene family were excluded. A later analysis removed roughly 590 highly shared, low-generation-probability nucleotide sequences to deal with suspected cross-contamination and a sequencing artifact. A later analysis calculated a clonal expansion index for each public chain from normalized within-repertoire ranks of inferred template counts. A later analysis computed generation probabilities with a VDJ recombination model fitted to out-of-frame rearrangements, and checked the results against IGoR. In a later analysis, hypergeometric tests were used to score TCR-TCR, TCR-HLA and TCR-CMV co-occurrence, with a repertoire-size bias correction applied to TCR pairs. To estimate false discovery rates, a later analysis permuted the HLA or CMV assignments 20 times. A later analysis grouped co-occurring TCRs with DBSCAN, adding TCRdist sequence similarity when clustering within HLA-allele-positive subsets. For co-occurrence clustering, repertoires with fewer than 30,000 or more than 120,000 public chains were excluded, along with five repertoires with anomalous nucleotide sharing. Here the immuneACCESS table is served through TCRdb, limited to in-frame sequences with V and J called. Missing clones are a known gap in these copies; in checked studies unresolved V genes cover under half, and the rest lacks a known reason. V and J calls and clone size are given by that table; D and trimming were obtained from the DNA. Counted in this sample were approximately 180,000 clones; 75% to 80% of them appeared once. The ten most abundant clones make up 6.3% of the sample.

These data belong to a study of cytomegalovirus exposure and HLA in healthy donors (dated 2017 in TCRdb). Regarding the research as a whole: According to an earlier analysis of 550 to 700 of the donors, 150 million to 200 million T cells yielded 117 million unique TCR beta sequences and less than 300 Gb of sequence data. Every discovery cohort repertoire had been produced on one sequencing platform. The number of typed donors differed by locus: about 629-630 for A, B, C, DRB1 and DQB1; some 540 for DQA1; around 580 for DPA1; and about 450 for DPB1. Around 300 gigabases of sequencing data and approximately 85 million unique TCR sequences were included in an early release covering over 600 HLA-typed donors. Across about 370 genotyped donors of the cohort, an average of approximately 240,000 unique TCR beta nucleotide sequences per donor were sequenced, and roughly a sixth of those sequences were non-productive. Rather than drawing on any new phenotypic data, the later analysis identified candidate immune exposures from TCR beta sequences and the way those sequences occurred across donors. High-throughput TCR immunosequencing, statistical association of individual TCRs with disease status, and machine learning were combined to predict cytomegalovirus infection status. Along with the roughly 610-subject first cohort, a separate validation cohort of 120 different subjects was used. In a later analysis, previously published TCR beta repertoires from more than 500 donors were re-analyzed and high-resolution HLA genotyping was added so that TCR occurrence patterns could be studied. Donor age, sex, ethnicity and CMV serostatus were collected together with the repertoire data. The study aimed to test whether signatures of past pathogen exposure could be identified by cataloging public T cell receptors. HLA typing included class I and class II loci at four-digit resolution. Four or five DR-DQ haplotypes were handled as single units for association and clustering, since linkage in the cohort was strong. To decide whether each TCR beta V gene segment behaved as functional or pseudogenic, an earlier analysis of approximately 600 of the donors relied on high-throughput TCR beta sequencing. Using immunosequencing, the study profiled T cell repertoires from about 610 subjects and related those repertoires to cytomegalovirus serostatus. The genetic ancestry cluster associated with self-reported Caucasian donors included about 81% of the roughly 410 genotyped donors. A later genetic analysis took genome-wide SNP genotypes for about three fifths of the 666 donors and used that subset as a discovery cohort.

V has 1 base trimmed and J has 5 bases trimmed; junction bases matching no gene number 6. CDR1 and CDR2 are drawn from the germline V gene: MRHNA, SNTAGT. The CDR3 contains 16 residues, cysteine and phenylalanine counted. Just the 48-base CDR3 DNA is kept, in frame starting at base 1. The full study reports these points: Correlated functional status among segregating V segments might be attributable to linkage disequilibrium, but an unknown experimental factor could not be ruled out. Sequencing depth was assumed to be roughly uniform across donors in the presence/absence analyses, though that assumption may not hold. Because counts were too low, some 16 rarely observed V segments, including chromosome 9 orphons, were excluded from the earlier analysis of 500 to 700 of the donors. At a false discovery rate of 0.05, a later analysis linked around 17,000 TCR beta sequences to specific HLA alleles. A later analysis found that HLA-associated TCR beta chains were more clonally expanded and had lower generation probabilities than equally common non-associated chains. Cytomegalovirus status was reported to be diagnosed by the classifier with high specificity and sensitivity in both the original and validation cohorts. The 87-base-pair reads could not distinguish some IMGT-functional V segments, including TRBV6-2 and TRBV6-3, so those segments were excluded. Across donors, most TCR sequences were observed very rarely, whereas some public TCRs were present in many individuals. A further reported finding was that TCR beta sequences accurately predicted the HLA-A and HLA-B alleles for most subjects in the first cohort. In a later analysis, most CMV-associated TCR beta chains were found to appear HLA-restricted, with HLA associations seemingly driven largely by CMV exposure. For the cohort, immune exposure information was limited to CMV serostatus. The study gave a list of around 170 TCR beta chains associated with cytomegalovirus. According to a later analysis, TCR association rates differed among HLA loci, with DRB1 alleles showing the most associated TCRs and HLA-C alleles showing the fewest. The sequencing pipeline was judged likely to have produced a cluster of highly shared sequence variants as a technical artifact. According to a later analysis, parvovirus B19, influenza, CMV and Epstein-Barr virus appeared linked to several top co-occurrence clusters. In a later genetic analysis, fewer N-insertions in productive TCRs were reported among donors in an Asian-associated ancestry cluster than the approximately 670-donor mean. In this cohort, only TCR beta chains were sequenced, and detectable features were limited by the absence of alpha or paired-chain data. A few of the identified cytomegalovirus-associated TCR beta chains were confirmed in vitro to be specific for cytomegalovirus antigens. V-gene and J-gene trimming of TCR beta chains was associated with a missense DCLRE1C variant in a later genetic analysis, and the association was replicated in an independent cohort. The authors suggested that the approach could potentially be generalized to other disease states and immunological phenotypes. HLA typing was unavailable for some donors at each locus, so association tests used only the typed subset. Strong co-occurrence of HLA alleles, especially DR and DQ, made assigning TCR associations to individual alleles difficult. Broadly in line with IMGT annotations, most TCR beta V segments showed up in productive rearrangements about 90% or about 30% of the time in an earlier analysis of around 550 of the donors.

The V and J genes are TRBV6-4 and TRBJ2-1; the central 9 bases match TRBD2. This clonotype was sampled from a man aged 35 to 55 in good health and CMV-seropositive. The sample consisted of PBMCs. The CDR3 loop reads CASSDLPTSGHNEQFF. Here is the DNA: TGTGCCAGCAGTGACTTGCCGACTAGCGGCCACAATGAGCAGTTCTTC.